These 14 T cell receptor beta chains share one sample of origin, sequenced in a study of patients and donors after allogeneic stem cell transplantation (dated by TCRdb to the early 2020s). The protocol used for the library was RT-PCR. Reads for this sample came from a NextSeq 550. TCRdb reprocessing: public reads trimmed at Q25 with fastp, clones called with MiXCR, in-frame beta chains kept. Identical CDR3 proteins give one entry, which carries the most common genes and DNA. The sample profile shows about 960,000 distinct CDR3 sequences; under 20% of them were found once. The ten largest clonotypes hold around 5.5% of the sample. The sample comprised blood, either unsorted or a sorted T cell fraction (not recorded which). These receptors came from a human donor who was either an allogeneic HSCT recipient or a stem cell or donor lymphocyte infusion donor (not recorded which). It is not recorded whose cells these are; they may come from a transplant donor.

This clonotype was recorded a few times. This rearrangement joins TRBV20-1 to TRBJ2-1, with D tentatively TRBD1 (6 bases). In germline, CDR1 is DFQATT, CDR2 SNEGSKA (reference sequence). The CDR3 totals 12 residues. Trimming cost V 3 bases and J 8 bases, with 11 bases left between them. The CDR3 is CSASAQGYEQFF. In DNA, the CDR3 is TGCAGTGCTAGTGCACAGGGTTATGAGCAGTTCTTC.

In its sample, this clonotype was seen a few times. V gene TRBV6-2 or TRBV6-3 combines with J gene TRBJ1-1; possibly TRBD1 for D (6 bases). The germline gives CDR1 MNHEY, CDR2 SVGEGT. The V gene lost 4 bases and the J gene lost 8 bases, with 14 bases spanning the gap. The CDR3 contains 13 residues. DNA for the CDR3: TGTGCCAGCAGTTCCACGACAGGTCTCGAAGCTTTCTTT. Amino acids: CASSSTTGLEAFF.

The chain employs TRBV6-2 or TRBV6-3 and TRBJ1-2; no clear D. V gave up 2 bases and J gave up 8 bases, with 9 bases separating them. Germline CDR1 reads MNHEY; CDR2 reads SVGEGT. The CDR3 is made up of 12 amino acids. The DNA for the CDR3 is TGTGCCAGCAGTTACGGGAGGGAAGGCTACACCTTC. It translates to CASSYGREGYTF.

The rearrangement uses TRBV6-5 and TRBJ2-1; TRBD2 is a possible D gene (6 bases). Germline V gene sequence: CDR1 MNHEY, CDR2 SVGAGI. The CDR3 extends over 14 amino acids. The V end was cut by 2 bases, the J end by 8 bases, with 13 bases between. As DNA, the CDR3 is TGTGCCAGCAGTTACGACATCACGGGGGATGAGCAGTTCTTC. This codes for CASSYDITGDEQFF.

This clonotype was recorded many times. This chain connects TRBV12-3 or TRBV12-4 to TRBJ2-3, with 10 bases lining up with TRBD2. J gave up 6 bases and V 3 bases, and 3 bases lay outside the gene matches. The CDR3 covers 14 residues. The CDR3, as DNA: TGTGCCAGCAGTTTCCTAGCGGGGGTTGATACGCAGTATTTT. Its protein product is CASSFLAGVDTQYF.

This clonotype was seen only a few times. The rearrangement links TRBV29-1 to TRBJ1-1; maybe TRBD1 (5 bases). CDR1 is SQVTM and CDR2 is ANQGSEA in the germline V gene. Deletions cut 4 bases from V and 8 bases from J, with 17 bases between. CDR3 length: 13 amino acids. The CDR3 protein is CSVARGRVTEAFF. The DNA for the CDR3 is TGCAGCGTTGCGAGGGGACGGGTGACGGAAGCTTTCTTT.

CDR3 nucleotide sequence: TGTGCCAGCAGTATGAGGTGGGCTCAGGCCAACGTCCTGACTTTC. Its translation is CASSMRWAQANVLTF. The genes are TRBV6-2 or TRBV6-3 and TRBJ2-6; D is unresolved. The V and J ends lost 5 bases and 6 bases respectively, with 14 bases between them. CDR1 and CDR2 from the germline V gene are MNHEY and SVGEGT. The CDR3 has 15 residues.

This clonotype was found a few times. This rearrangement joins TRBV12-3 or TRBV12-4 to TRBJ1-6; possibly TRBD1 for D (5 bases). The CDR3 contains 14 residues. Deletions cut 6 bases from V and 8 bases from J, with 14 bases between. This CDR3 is CASSSTETYSPLHF. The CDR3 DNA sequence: TGTGCCAGCAGCTCGACAGAGACCTATTCACCCCTCCACTTT.

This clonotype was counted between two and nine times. The chain's CDR3 is CASSPGTRDTNEQYF. The CDR3 region has the DNA TGCGCCAGCAGCCCCGGGACTAGGGACACAAACGAGCAGTACTTC. The V call is TRBV5-1, the J call TRBJ2-7, with 8 positions matching TRBD2. J was trimmed by 5 bases and V by 4 bases; bases with no gene match: 11. The CDR3 runs to 15 residues. CDR1 is SGHRS, CDR2 YFSETQ, per germline.

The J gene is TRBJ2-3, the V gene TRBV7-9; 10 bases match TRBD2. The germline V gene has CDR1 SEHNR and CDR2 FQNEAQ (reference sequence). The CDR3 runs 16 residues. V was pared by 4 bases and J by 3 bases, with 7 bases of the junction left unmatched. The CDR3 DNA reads TGTGCCAGCAGCTCCTCCCTAGCGGGGGTTACAGATACGCAGTATTTT. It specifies CASSSSLAGVTDTQYF.

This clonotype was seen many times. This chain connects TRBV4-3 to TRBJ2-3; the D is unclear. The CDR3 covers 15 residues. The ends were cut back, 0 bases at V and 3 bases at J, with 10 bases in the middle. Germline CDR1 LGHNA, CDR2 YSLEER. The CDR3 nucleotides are TGCGCCAGCAGCCAAGATCACCGTTGGACAGATACGCAGTATTTT. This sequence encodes CASSQDHRWTDTQYF.

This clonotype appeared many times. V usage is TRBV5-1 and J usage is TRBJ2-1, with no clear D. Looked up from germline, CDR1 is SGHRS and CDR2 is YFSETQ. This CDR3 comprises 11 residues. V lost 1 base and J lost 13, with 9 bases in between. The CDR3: CASSLTDRQFF. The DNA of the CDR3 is TGCGCCAGCAGCTTGACTGACCGTCAGTTCTTC.

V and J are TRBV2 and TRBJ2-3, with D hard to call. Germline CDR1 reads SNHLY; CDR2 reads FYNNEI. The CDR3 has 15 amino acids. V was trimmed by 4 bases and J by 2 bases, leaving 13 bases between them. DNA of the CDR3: TGTGCCAGCAGTGTAGAGGTTTTTGTCACAGATACGCAGTATTTT. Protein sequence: CASSVEVFVTDTQYF.

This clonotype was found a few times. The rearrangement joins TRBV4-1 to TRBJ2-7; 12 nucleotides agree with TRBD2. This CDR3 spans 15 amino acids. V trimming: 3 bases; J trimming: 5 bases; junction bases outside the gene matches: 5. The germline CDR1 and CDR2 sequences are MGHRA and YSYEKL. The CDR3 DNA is TGCGCCAGCAGCCATCCTAGCGGGGGGGCCAACGAGCAGTACTTC. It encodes CASSHPSGGANEQYF.